Presented here are 16 T cell receptor beta chains from one specimen sequenced in a study of blood T cells in healthy people across ages (dated by TCRdb to the mid-2010s). The library was obtained by 5' RACE. Instrument on record: Illumina HiSeq 2500. A second roughly 6 to 11 cycle PCR used a sample-barcoded 5' primer and a J-beta primer mix. TCRdb trimmed public reads at Q25 via fastp, called clones via MiXCR and kept in-frame beta chains. Rows with a matching CDR3 protein are joined into one entry that keeps the most common DNA and genes. The sample table lists hundreds of thousands of distinct CDR3 sequences, approximately 53% of them with a count of one. Around a quarter of the sample rests with the top ten. Sample: blood. These receptors came from a man aged 35-49 years in good health.

The V and J genes are TRBV21-1 and TRBJ2-5; the D call of TRBD2 is as the table states it, not checked on the DNA. TRBV21-1 is given as a pseudogene. The length of the CDR3 is 16 residues. CDR3 loop: CASSLQLGDSRGTQYF. CDR3 nucleotide sequence: TGTGCCAGTTCCCTTCAACTAGGGGATTCAAGAGGGACCCAGTACTTC.

This clonotype was detected a few times. The chain combines TRBV6-5 with TRBJ2-7; no reliable D call. This CDR3 has 14 amino acids. Germline CDR1 MNHEY, CDR2 SVGAGI. Trimming removed 6 bases at V and 5 bases at J, with 17 bases between. As DNA, the CDR3 is TGTGCCAGCAGCTCCGAAGGGCGCAGTCACGAGCAGTACTTC. Amino acids: CASSSEGRSHEQYF.

This chain links TRBV29-1 with TRBJ1-4, with 7 bases lining up with TRBD1. V gave up 8 bases and J gave up 6 bases; unmatched junction bases: 6. The CDR3 loop spans 12 amino acids. Germline V gives CDR1 SQVTM, CDR2 ANQGSEA. The CDR3 sequence is CSSGTADEKLFF. The CDR3 region has the DNA TGCAGCTCGGGGACAGCGGATGAAAAACTGTTTTTT.

This clonotype showed up just a few times. The V and J genes are TRBV20-1 and TRBJ2-7; 8 bases match TRBD1. V dropped 4 bases and J dropped 2; count of bases not matched to a gene: 7. This CDR3 is built from 14 residues. CDR1 DFQATT and CDR2 SNEGSKA come from the germline V gene (reference sequence). DNA for the CDR3: TGCAGTGCTAAGGCCGGGACAGGAACCTACGAGCAGTACTTC. Its translation: CSAKAGTGTYEQYF.

There are a few counts of this clonotype. The chain uses TRBV7-9 and TRBJ2-4; no reliable D call. There are 15 residues in the CDR3. The V end was cut by 4 bases, the J end by 0 bases, with 10 bases between. Germline CDR1 is SEHNR and CDR2 is FQNEAQ (reference sequence). Written as DNA, the CDR3 is TGTGCCAGCAGCTCCGACCTTTTAGCCAAAAACATTCAGTACTTC. Its protein product is CASSSDLLAKNIQYF.

The genes are TRBV6-5 and TRBJ2-5, with 12 bases that match TRBD2. In germline, CDR1 is MNHEY, CDR2 SVGAGI. Germline trimming cut 5 bases from V and 4 bases from J; bases unmatched to any gene: 8. This CDR3 has 16 residues. Written as DNA, the CDR3 is TGTGCCAGCAGTCACCGGACTAGCGGGATTGGAGAGACCCAGTACTTC. This translates into CASSHRTSGIGETQYF.

J is TRBJ2-2 and V is TRBV27; D perhaps matches TRBD1 (6 bases). Trimming cost V 5 bases and J 5 bases, with 24 bases left between them. From germline, CDR1 is MNHEY and CDR2 SMNVEV (reference sequence). There are 18 residues in the CDR3. The CDR3 DNA reads TGTGCCAGCAGTCCTGGGTTTCGCGACGAAGGGGGAACCGGGGAGCTGTTTTTT. Protein: CASSPGFRDEGGTGELFF.

CDR3 loop: CASSLVGIASEQYF. The CDR3 DNA reads TGTGCCAGCAGCTTGGTGGGTATAGCATCCGAGCAGTACTTC. This sequence joins TRBV5-6 and TRBJ2-4; no reliable D call. The DNA end is more similar to TRBJ2-7, so the J call may be wrong. The CDR3 consists of 14 residues. Germline CDR1 SGHDT, CDR2 YYEEEE.

The chain is built from TRBV7-8 and TRBJ2-5, with D uncertain. V gave up 5 bases and J gave up 6 bases, with 19 bases separating them. The germline gives CDR1 SGHVS, CDR2 FQNEAQ. The CDR3 length is 15 residues. CDR3 sequence reads: CASSRVVMPGQTQYF. In DNA form, the CDR3 reads TGTGCCAGCAGCAGAGTGGTTATGCCCGGGCAGACCCAGTACTTC.

J is TRBJ1-1 and V is TRBV9; D not resolved. Trimming removed 0 bases from V and 1 base from J, with 10 bases in between. The CDR3 has 15 amino acids. The V gene's germline CDR1 is SGDLS and CDR2 YYNGEE. CDR3 region: CASSVVAGTNTEAFF. In DNA, the CDR3 is TGTGCCAGCAGCGTAGTGGCAGGTACGAACACTGAAGCTTTCTTT.

The chain uses TRBV29-1 and TRBJ2-2; maybe TRBD1 (5 bases). Trimming took 5 bases from V and 1 from J, leaving 5 bases between them. The length of the CDR3 is 12 residues. The germline V gene encodes CDR1 SQVTM and CDR2 ANQGSEA. CDR3 DNA sequence: TGCAGCGTTACAGGGAACACCGGGGAGCTGTTTTTT. This encodes CSVTGNTGELFF.

This clonotype was observed a few times. J is TRBJ1-3 and V is TRBV10-3, with D hard to call. Trimming removed 11 bases at V and 4 bases at J, with 6 bases between. The CDR3 totals 10 residues. CDR1 is ENHRY and CDR2 is SYGVKD in the germline V gene. CDR3: CAAGGNTIYF. The CDR3 nucleotides read TGTGCCGCCGGGGGAAACACCATATATTTT.

V usage is TRBV12-3 or TRBV12-4 and J usage is TRBJ1-2; D possibly corresponds to TRBD1 (5 bases). Trimming stripped 3 bases from V and 6 bases from J, with 20 bases between. This CDR3 is built from 16 residues. The CDR3 here is CASSFILQGVQDGYTF. CDR3 sequence (DNA): TGTGCCAGCAGTTTTATTTTGCAGGGAGTTCAGGATGGCTACACCTTC.

This clonotype appeared a few times. V is TRBV7-9 and J is TRBJ2-7, with D hard to call. The CDR3 spans 18 residues. The germline V and J ends were trimmed by 5 bases and 0 bases, with 23 bases remaining between them. Germline lookup yields CDR1 SEHNR and CDR2 FQNEAQ (reference sequence). In DNA form, the CDR3 reads TGTGCCAGCAGCACGACCTCATCAACCGAGGTGAGCTCCTACGAGCAGTACTTC. Translating it yields CASSTTSSTEVSSYEQYF.

This chain links TRBV20-1 with TRBJ2-1; 8 bases fit TRBD2. V lost 6 bases and J lost 2; bases outside the gene matches: 6. Germline V CDR1 and CDR2: DFQATT, SNEGSKA (reference sequence). The CDR3 runs to 14 residues. This chain's CDR3 is CSASGGPPYNEQFF. Written as DNA, the CDR3 is TGCAGTGCGTCGGGAGGGCCCCCCTACAATGAGCAGTTCTTC.

This clonotype was seen a few times. The chain carries TRBV19 and TRBJ1-5; tentatively, D is TRBD1 (6 bases). Germline lookup yields CDR1 LNHDA and CDR2 SQIVND (reference sequence). V was clipped by 0 bases and J by 5 bases, with 11 bases between them. The CDR3 covers 15 residues. The CDR3 loop is CASSIDQQGYQPQHF. CDR3 bases: TGTGCCAGTAGTATAGATCAACAGGGATATCAGCCCCAGCATTTT.